The rows below give T cell receptor beta chains drawn from one sample of a study of OX40 agonist ivuxolimab in advanced cancers. The protocol was immunoSEQ multiplex PCR, while the TCRdb copy is restricted to in-frame clones and leaves out a portion. The table lists 70,000 or so clones, around 90% of them singletons, with over 9.5% in the top ten. This specimen consisted of CD4+ or CD8+ T cells sorted from blood, obtained in a trial of the OX40 agonist ivuxolimab. Receptors were obtained from an adult with an advanced solid tumor such as melanoma, head and neck, liver or kidney cancer. CDR3s include the opening cysteine and the closing phenylalanine or tryptophan. D genes are given only for firm matches. Rows give clone size only sometimes, using once, few, many, or a class for an expanded clone.

abundance | v_gene | d_gene | CDR3aa
- | TRBV11-3 | TRBD2 | CASSLRTSRYEQYF
- | TRBV9 | TRBD2 | CASSVALLAGVGEQFF
- | TRBV11-2 | - | CASSSRGGTLSYEQYF
- | TRBV6-5 | - | CASSYSTGAGANVLTF
- | TRBV5-6 | - | CASSFGVLAKNIQYF
- | TRBV9 | TRBD1 | CASSATGGPLAEQFF
- | TRBV28 | - | CASSSSGNREQYF
- | TRBV27 | - | CASSLYRNTGELFF
- | TRBV28 | - | CASSLQGWSGEQYF
- | TRBV7-9 | TRBD2 | CASSPTSATFTDTQYF
- | TRBV2 | - | CASSAWVDNEQFF
few | TRBV29-1 | TRBD1 | CSVQTGSDTEAFF
- | TRBV28 | - | CASSKGLTSYEQYF
- | TRBV29-1 | TRBD1 | CSASGTGYYEQYF
- | TRBV5-1 | TRBD2 | CASSFSPTSGMSETQYF